The 20 T cell receptor beta chains presented below share a single source sample, sequenced in a study of T cell responses to AZD1222 COVID-19 vaccine. Using immunoSEQ multiplex PCR, the repertoire was profiled, and TCRdb retains in-frame clones only, with some absent. The data show approximately 130,000 clones, roughly 92% seen once. Source: peripheral blood, taken on day 0 of AZD1222 vaccination. Receptor source: an adult in good health.

The rearrangement links TRBV12-3 or TRBV12-4 to TRBJ1-6; possibly TRBD1 for D (5 bases). CDR3 size: 13 residues. The V gene lost 8 bases and the J gene lost 6 bases, with 11 bases spanning the gap. The CDR3 nucleotides read TGTGCCAGCGGGGGGAGATCTAATTCACCCCTCCACTTT. This gives the protein CASGGRSNSPLHF.

The V and J genes are TRBV5-6 and TRBJ2-5, with TRBD1 matching 10 bases. J gave up 4 bases and V 4 bases, and 7 bases lay outside the gene matches. The CDR3 loop spans 15 amino acids. CDR1 is SGHDT and CDR2 is YYEEEE in the germline V gene. The CDR3 reads CASSPTDRGGETQYF. The CDR3 coding sequence is TGTGCCAGCAGCCCCACGGACAGGGGGGGAGAGACCCAGTACTTC.

J is TRBJ1-1 and V is TRBV19, with D tentatively TRBD1 (5 bases). V was trimmed by 1 base and J by 4 bases, leaving 10 bases between them. Germline V CDR1 and CDR2: LNHDA, SQIVND (reference sequence). The CDR3 sequence is 14 residues long. CDR3 DNA: TGTGCCAGTAGTATAGGAGGGGATCTCACTGAAGCTTTCTTT. Protein product: CASSIGGDLTEAFF.

A single count supports this clone. The V call is TRBV14, the J call TRBJ2-1; possible D gene TRBD2, 7 bases. This CDR3 has 15 amino acids. Trimming removed 1 base at V and 8 bases at J, with 15 bases between. The germline V gene encodes CDR1 SGHDN and CDR2 FVKESK. The CDR3 sequence: CASSQARGLKYEQFF. CDR3 sequence (DNA): TGTGCCAGCAGCCAAGCGCGGGGGCTGAAGTATGAGCAGTTCTTC.

The gene calls are TRBV18 and TRBJ1-2; no firm D call. This CDR3 has 12 amino acids. Germline values: CDR1 KGHSH, CDR2 LQKENI. V dropped 2 bases and J dropped 5 bases, with 6 bases sitting between them. The CDR3 DNA reads as TGTGCCAGCTCACCAGGGGAGTATGGCTACACCTTC. Its protein is CASSPGEYGYTF.

This chain links TRBV14 with TRBJ1-1; 9 nucleotides align to TRBD1. There are 18 residues in the CDR3. The V segment lost 2 bases and the J segment 1 base; nucleotides outside the gene matches: 11. Germline CDR1 SGHDN, CDR2 FVKESK. Here the CDR3 DNA reads TGTGCCAGCAGCCAAAGACGGGACAGGGTAACAAAGAACACTGAAGCTTTCTTT. Protein product: CASSQRRDRVTKNTEAFF.

The V and J genes are TRBV5-1 and TRBJ2-7; TRBD1 matches 8 bases. Germline V lookup: CDR1 SGHRS, CDR2 YFSETQ. The CDR3 length is 15 residues. J lost 4 bases, V lost 4 bases, and 10 bases had no gene match. The CDR3 region has the DNA TGCGCCAGCAGCCAGGGACAGGCGCCCTTGTACGAGCAGTACTTC. Residues: CASSQGQAPLYEQYF.

The chain couples TRBV2 to TRBJ2-7; possible D gene TRBD1, 5 bases. The length of the CDR3 is 13 residues. Per the germline V gene, CDR1 is SNHLY and CDR2 is FYNNEI. The ends were cut back, 5 bases at V and 2 bases at J, with 10 bases in the middle. The chain's CDR3 is CASSLGQTYEQYF. The CDR3 DNA is TGTGCCAGCAGTCTCGGACAAACCTACGAGCAGTACTTC.

V usage is TRBV4-2 and J usage is TRBJ1-6, with D possibly matching TRBD1 (5 bases). Germline CDR1 is LGHNA and CDR2 is YNFKEQ. CDR3 length: 14 residues. Trimming stripped 0 bases from V and 9 bases from J, with 9 bases between. CDR3 loop: CASSQDPTASPLHF. DNA for the CDR3: TGTGCCAGCAGCCAAGACCCGACAGCTTCACCCCTCCACTTT.

The V call is TRBV3-1 (or the pseudogene TRBV3-2), the J call TRBJ1-4, with a possible D match to TRBD1 (6 bases). CDR1 LGHDT and CDR2 YNNKEL come from the germline V gene (reference sequence). The CDR3 is made up of 14 amino acids. V shed 2 bases and J shed 6 bases, with 10 bases lying between them. The CDR3 nucleotides read TGTGCCAGCAGCCAACGGGGGGCCGATGAAAAACTGTTTTTT. Translated, it gives CASSQRGADEKLFF.

The chain is built from TRBV5-5 and TRBJ2-1; D is perhaps TRBD2 (7 bases). Germline CDR1 reads SGHKS; CDR2 reads YYEKEE (reference sequence). V lost 6 bases and J lost 4, with 14 bases in between. This CDR3 has 14 amino acids. CDR3 loop: CASTPGGWYNEQFF. The CDR3 DNA follows: TGTGCCAGCACCCCGGGGGGCTGGTACAATGAGCAGTTCTTC.

This chain links TRBV10-3 with TRBJ1-5, with TRBD1 as a possible D gene (5 bases). The CDR3 loop spans 15 amino acids. CDR1 and CDR2 from the germline V gene are ENHRY and SYGVKD. Trimming removed 0 bases from V and 4 bases from J, with 10 bases in between. CDR3 amino acids: CAISESSPGNQPQHF. CDR3 nucleotides: TGTGCCATCAGTGAGTCGAGCCCAGGGAATCAGCCCCAGCATTTT.

V usage is TRBV7-9 and J usage is TRBJ1-5; D call uncertain. The CDR3 consists of 14 residues. V lost 5 bases, J lost 7 bases, and 15 bases lay in between. Germline lookup yields CDR1 SEHNR and CDR2 FQNEAQ (reference sequence). CDR3 sequence reads: CASSTSSDLQPQHF. DNA of the CDR3: TGTGCCAGCAGCACGTCCTCTGATTTACAGCCCCAGCATTTT.

In its sample, this clone was seen a few times. The chain combines TRBV21-1 with TRBJ1-5. TRBV21-1 is described as a pseudogene. The CDR3 sequence is 14 residues long. The CDR3 DNA follows: TGTGCCAGCAGCAGGAGGGGGATAAGACAGCCCCAGCATTTT. Its protein product is CASSRRGIRQPQHF.

This chain links TRBV11-2 with TRBJ2-3, with D uncertain. Deletions cut 5 bases from V and 0 bases from J, with 15 bases between. The CDR3 spans 16 residues. Germline V lookup: CDR1 SGHAT, CDR2 FQNNGV. CDR3 in DNA: TGTGCCAGCAGCGTCCAATGGGGAAGCAGCACAGATACGCAGTATTTT. Amino acid sequence: CASSVQWGSSTDTQYF. The entire variable domain, with the rest obtained from reference TRBV11-2 and TRBJ2-3, is as follows: EAGVAQSPRYKIIEKRQSVAFWCNPISGHATLYWYQQILGQGPKLLIQFQNNGVVDDSQLPKDRFSAERLKGVDSTLKIQPAKLEDSAVYLCASSVQWGSSTDTQYFGPGTRLTVL.

The V gene is TRBV7-6, the J gene TRBJ2-7, with D maybe TRBD1 (7 bases). Looked up from germline, CDR1 is SGHVS and CDR2 is FNYEAQ. The CDR3 runs to 17 residues. The V gene lost 5 bases and the J gene lost 6 bases, with 26 bases spanning the gap. The CDR3: CASSTRPRGSGGGEQYF. In DNA, the CDR3 is TGTGCCAGCAGCACCCGCCCCAGGGGGTCCGGGGGAGGCGAGCAGTACTTC.

The CDR3 region is CASSLGVLTGELFF. The CDR3 nucleotides read TGCGCCAGCAGCTTGGGGGTGCTTACCGGGGAGCTGTTTTTT. This sequence joins TRBV5-1 and TRBJ2-2; D is undetermined. The length of the CDR3 is 14 residues. The V gene's germline CDR1 is SGHRS and CDR2 YFSETQ. V was clipped by 0 bases and J by 5 bases, with 8 bases between them.

The CDR3: CASSLAGRRSYEQYF. The CDR3 DNA is TGTGCCAGCAGCTTGGCGGGGAGAAGGTCCTACGAGCAGTACTTC. The V and J genes are TRBV5-5 and TRBJ2-7; TRBD2 might be the D (5 bases). This CDR3 region has 15 residues. Germline CDR1 reads SGHKS; CDR2 reads YYEKEE (reference sequence). Trimming removed 0 bases from V and 1 base from J, with 11 bases in between.

The chain has TRBV5-5 and TRBJ1-1, with TRBD1 identical over 7 bases. With 6 bases clipped from V and 0 bases from J, the junction kept 11 bases outside the gene matches. Per the germline V gene, CDR1 is SGHKS and CDR2 is YYEKEE (reference sequence). This CDR3 is 16 amino acids long. CDR3 sequence: CASTPGGSGVNTEAFF. CDR3 coding DNA: TGTGCCAGCACCCCAGGGGGGTCAGGGGTGAACACTGAAGCTTTCTTT.

V gene TRBV7-8 combines with J gene TRBJ1-1, with D tentatively TRBD1 (6 bases). CDR1 is SGHVS, CDR2 FQNEAQ, per germline. V shed 5 bases and J shed 6 bases, with 13 bases lying between them. This CDR3 contains 13 residues. As DNA, the CDR3 is TGTGCCAGCAGCGTTCGAGGGGGAGCTGAAGCTTTCTTT. Its protein is CASSVRGGAEAFF.